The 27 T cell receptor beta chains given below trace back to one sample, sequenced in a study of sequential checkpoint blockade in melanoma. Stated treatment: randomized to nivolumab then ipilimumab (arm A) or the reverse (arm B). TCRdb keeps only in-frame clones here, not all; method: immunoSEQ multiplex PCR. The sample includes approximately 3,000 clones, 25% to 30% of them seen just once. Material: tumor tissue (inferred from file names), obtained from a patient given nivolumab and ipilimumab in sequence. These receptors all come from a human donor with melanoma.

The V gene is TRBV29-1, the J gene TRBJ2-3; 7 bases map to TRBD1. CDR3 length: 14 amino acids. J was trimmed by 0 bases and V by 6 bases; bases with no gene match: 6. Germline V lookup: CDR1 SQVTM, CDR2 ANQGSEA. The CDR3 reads CSVTGHLSTDTQYF. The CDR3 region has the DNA TGCAGCGTGACAGGGCACCTTAGCACAGATACGCAGTATTTT.

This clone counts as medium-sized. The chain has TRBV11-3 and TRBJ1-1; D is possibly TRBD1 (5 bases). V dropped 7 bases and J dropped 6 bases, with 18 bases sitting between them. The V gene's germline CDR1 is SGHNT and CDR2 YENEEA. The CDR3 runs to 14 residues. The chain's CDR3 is CASTPTGGVSEAFF. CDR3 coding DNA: TGTGCCAGCACGCCCACGGGGGGGGTTTCTGAAGCTTTCTTT.

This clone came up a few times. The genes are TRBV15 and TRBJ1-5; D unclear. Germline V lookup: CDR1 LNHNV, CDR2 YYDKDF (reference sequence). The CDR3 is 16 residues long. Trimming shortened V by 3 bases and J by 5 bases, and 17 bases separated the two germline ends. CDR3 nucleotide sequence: TGTGCCACCAGCAGCATCAAGGATCAGTCCTATCAGCCCCAGCATTTT. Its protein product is CATSSIKDQSYQPQHF.

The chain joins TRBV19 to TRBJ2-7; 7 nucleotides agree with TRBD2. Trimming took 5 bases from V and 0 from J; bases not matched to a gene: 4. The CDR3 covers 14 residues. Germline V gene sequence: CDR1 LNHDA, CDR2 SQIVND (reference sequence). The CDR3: CASSPWGGSYEQYF. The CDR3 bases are TGTGCCAGTAGTCCGTGGGGGGGCTCCTACGAGCAGTACTTC.

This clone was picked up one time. DNA of the CDR3: TGTGCCAGTAGTATCGAGGGACATAGCACAGATACGCAGTATTTT. Its protein is CASSIEGHSTDTQYF. The gene calls are TRBV19 and TRBJ2-3, with TRBD1 as a possible D gene (6 bases). Trimming stripped 3 bases from V and 0 bases from J, with 10 bases between. The germline V gene has CDR1 LNHDA and CDR2 SQIVND (reference sequence). The CDR3 length is 15 residues.

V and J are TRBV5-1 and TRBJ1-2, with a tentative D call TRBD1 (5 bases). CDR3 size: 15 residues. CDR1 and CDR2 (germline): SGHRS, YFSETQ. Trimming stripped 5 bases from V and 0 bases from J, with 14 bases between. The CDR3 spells CASRVRDGANYGYTF. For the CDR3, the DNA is TGCGCCAGCAGGGTCCGGGACGGGGCTAACTATGGCTACACCTTC.

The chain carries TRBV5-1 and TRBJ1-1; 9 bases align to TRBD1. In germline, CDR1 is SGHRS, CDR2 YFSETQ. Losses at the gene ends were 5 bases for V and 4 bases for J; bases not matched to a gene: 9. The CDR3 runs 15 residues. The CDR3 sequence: CASSKGQGSGTEAFF. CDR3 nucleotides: TGCGCCAGCAGTAAGGGACAGGGATCGGGCACTGAAGCTTTCTTT.

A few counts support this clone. This CDR3 reads CASTTSNQPQHF. The DNA of the CDR3 is TGTGCCAGCACCACGAGCAATCAGCCCCAGCATTTT. The V call is TRBV28, the J call TRBJ1-5, with D uncertain. Germline CDR1 is MDHEN and CDR2 is SYDVKM. This CDR3 region has 12 residues. Trimming took off 7 bases at V and 1 base at J, with 5 bases between the two ends. Supplemented by reference TRBV28 and TRBJ1-5, the full variable domain reads DVKVTQSSRYLVKRTGEKVFLECVQDMDHENMFWYRQDPGLGLRLIYFSYDVKMKEKGDIPEGYSVSREKKERFSLILESASTNQTSMYLCASTTSNQPQHFGDGTRLSIL.

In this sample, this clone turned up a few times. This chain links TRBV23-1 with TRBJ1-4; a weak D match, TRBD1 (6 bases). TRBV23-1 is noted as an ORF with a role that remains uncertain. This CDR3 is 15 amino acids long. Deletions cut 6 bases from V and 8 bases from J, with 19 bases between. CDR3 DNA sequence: TGCGCCAGCAGCCAAGTAGAGGGGGTTGGAGAAAAACTGTTTTTT. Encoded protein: CASSQVEGVGEKLFF.

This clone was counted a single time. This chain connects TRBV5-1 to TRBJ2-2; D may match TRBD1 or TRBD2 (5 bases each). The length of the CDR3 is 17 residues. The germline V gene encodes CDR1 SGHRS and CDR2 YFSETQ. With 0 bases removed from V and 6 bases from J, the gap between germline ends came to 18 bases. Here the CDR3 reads CASSLASRKRDPGELFF. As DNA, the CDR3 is TGCGCCAGCAGCTTGGCCTCTAGGAAGAGGGACCCCGGGGAGCTGTTTTTT. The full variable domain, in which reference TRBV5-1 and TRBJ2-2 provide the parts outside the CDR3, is KAGVTQTPRYLIKTRGQQVTLSCSPISGHRSVSWYQQTPGQGLQFLFEYFSETQRNKGNFPGRFSGRQFSNSRSEMNVSTLELGDSALYLCASSLASRKRDPGELFFGEGSRLTVL.

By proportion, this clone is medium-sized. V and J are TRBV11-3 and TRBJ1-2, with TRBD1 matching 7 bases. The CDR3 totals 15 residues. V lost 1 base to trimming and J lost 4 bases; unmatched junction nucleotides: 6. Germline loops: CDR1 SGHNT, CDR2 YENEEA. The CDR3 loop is CASSLGEGAGYGYTF. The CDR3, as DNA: TGTGCCAGCAGCTTAGGTGAGGGGGCCGGCTATGGCTACACCTTC.

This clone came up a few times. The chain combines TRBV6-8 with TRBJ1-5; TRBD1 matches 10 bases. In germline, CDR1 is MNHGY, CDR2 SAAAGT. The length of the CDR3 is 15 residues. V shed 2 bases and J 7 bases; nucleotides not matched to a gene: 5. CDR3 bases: TGTGCCAGCAGTTACGGGACAGGGGAAGGACAGCCCCAGCATTTT. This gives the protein CASSYGTGEGQPQHF.

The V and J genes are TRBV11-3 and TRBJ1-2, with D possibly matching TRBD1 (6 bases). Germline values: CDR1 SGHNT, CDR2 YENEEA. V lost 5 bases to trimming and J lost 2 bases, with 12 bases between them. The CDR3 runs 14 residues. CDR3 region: CASSLKTGNYGYTF. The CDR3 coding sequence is TGTGCCAGCAGCCTGAAGACAGGAAACTATGGCTACACCTTC.

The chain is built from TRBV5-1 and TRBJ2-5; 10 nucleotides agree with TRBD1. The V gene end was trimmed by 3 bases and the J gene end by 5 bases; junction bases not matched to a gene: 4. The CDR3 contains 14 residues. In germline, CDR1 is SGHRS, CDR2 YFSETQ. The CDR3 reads CASSSGTGAETQYF. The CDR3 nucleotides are TGCGCCAGCAGCTCAGGGACAGGGGCGGAGACCCAGTACTTC.

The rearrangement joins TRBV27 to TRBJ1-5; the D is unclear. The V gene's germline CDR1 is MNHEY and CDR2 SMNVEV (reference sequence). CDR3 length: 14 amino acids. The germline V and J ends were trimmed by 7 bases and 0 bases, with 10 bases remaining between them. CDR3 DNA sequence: TGTGCCAGCACTACTCGGGGTAGCAATCAGCCCCAGCATTTT. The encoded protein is CASTTRGSNQPQHF.

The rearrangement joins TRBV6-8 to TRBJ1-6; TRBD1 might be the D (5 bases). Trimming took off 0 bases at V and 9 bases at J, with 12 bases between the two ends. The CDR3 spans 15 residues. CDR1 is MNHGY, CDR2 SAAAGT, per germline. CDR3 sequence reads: CASSYSGLRGSPLHF. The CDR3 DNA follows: TGTGCCAGCAGTTACTCGGGGCTGCGGGGTTCACCCCTCCACTTT.

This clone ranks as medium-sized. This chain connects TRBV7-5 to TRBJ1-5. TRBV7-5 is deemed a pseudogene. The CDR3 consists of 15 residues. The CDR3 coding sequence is TGTGCCAGCAGCCCGGGGCCCCAGGGAAGTCAGCCCCAGCATTTT. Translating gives CASSPGPQGSQPQHF.

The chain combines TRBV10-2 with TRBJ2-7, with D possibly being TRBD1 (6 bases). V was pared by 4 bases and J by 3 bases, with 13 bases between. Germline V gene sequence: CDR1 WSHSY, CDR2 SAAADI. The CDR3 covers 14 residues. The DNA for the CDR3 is TGCGCCAGCAGTGTGGGCCAGGGGAGCTACGAGCAGTACTTC. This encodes CASSVGQGSYEQYF.

CDR3 sequence: CASSSGQTNTEAFF. The CDR3 DNA reads TGTGCCAGCAGCTCGGGGCAAACGAACACTGAAGCTTTCTTT. V is TRBV11-3 and J is TRBJ1-1; D is possibly TRBD1 (5 bases). Germline loops: CDR1 SGHNT, CDR2 YENEEA. Trimming removed 4 bases at V and 1 base at J, with 10 bases between. The CDR3 has 14 amino acids.

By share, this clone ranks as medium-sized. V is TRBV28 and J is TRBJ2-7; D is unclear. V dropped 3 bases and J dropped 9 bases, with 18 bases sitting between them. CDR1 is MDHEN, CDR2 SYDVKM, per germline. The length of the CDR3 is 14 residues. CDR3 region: CASSLAADLRGQYF. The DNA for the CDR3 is TGTGCCAGCAGTTTGGCGGCAGACCTACGAGGGCAGTACTTC. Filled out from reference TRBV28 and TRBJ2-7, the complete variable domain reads DVKVTQSSRYLVKRTGEKVFLECVQDMDHENMFWYRQDPGLGLRLIYFSYDVKMKEKGDIPEGYSVSREKKERFSLILESASTNQTSMYLCASSLAADLRGQYFGPGTRLTVT.

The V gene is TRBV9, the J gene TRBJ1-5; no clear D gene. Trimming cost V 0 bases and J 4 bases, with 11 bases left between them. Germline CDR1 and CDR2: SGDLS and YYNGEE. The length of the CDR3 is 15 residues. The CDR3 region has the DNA TGTGCCAGCAGCGTAGGGGTAGAGAAGAATCAGCCCCAGCATTTT. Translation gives CASSVGVEKNQPQHF.

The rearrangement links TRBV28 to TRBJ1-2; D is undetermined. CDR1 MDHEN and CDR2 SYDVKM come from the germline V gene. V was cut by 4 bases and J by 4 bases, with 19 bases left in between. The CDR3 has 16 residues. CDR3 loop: CASSSPQKSRVYGYTF. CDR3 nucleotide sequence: TGTGCCAGCAGTTCGCCCCAGAAGTCTCGGGTCTATGGCTACACCTTC.

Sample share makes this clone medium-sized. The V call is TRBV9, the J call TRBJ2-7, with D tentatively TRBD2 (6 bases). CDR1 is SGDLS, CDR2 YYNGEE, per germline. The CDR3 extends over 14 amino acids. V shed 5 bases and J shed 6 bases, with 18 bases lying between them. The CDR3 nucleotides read TGTGCCAGCAGTGAAAGAGGAGGGTCCCGCGAGCAGTACTTC. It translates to CASSERGGSREQYF.

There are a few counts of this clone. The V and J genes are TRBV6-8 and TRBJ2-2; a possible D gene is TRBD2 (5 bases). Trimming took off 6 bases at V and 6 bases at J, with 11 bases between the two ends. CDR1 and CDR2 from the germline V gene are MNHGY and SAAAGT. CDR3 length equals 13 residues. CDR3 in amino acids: CASRRDGAGELFF. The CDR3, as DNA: TGTGCCAGCAGGAGAGACGGGGCCGGGGAGCTGTTTTTT.

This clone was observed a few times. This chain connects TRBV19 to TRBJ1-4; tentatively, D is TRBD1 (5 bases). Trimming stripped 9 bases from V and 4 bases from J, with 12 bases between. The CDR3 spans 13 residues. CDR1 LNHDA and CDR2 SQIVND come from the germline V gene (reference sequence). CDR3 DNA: TGTGCCAGCGAGGGGCAGTTTAATGAAAAACTGTTTTTT. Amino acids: CASEGQFNEKLFF.

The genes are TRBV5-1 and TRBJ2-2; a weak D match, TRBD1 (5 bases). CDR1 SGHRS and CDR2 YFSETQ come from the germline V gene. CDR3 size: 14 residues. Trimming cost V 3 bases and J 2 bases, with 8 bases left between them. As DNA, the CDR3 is TGCGCCAGCAGCTGGACAATAAACACCGGGGAGCTGTTTTTT. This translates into CASSWTINTGELFF.

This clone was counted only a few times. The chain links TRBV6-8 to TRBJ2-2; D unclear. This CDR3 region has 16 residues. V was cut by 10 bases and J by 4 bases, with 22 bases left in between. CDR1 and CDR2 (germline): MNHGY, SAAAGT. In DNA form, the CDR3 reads TGTGCCATCAAAGCTAGACCAAGAGATATCACCGGGGAGCTGTTTTTT. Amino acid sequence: CAIKARPRDITGELFF.